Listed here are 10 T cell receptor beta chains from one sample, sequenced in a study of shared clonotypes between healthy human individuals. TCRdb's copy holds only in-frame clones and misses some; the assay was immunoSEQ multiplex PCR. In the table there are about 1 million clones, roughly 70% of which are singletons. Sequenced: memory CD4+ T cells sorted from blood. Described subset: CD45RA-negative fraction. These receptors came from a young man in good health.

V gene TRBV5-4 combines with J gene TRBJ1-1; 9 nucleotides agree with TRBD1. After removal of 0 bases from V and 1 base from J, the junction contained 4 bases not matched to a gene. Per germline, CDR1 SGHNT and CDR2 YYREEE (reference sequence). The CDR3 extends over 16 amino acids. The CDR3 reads CASSLAGTGTNTEAFF. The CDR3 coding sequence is TGTGCCAGCAGCTTGGCCGGGACAGGGACGAACACTGAAGCTTTCTTT.

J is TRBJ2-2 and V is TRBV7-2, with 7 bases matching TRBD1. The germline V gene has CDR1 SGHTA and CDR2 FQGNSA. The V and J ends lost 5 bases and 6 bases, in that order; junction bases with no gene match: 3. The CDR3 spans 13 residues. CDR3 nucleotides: TGTGCCAGCAGCGTAGACAGGGCCGGGGAGCTGTTTTTT. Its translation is CASSVDRAGELFF. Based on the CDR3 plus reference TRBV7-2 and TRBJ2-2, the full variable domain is GAGVSQSPSNKVTEKGKDVELRCDPISGHTALYWYRQSLGQGLEFLIYFQGNSAPDKSGLPSDRFSAERTGGSVSTLTIQRTQQEDSAVYLCASSVDRAGELFFGEGSRLTVL.

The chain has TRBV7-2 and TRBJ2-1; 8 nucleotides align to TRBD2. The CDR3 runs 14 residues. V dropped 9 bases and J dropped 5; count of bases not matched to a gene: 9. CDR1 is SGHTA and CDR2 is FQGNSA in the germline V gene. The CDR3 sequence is CASVSGGGNNEQFF. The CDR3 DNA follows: TGTGCCAGTGTGTCGGGAGGGGGAAACAATGAGCAGTTCTTC.

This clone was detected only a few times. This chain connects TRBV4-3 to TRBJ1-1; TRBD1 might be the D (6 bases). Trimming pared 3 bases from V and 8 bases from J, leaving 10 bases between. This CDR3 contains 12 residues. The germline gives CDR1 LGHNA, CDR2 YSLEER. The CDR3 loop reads CASSHNDREAFF. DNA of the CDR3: TGCGCCAGCAGCCACAACGACAGGGAAGCTTTCTTT.

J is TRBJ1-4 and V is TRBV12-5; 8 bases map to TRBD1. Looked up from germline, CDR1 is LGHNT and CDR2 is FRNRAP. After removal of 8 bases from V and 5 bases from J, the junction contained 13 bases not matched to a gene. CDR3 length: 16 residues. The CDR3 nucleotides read TGTGCTAGTTCCGGGACAGGAATCACCCTAAATGAAAAACTGTTTTTT. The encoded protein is CASSGTGITLNEKLFF.

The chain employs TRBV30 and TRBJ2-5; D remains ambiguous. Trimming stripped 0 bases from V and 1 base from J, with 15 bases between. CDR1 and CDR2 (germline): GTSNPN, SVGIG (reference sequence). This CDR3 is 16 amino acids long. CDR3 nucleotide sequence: TGTGCCTGGAGTGTAGTTATGTCGGCGTTCCAAGAGACCCAGTACTTC. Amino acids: CAWSVVMSAFQETQYF. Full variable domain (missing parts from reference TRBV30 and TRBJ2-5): SQTIHQWPATLVQPVGSPLSLECTVEGTSNPNLYWYRQAAGRGLQLLFYSVGIGQISSEVPQNLSASRPQDRQFILSSKKLLLSDSGFYLCAWSVVMSAFQETQYFGPGTRLLVL.

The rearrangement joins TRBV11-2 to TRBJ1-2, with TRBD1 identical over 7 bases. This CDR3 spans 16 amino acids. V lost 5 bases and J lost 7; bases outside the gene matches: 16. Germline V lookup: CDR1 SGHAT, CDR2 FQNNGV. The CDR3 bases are TGTGCCAGCAGCGATTCAAATGTACAGGGGCTGCGTGGCTACACCTTC. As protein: CASSDSNVQGLRGYTF. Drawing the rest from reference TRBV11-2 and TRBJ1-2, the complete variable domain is EAGVAQSPRYKIIEKRQSVAFWCNPISGHATLYWYQQILGQGPKLLIQFQNNGVVDDSQLPKDRFSAERLKGVDSTLKIQPAKLEDSAVYLCASSDSNVQGLRGYTFGSGTRLTVV.

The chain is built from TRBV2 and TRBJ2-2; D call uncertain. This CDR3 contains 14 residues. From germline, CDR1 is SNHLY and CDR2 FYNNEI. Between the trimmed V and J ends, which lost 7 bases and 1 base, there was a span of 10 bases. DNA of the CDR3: TGTGCCAGCACCCCCTCGGGGAACACCGGGGAGCTGTTTTTT. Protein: CASTPSGNTGELFF.

The CDR3 bases are TGTGCCAGTAATAACAGGGAAAGCAATCAGCCCCAGCATTTT. The encoded protein is CASNNRESNQPQHF. V usage is TRBV19 and J usage is TRBJ1-5, with a tentative D call TRBD1 (6 bases). Germline CDR1 is LNHDA and CDR2 is SQIVND (reference sequence). The CDR3 spans 14 residues. V lost 7 bases, J lost 1 base, and 11 bases lay in between.

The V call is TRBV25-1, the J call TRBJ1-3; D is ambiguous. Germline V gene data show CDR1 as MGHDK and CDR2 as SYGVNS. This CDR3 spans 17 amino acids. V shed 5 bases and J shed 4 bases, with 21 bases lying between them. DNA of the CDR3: TGTGCCAGCAGTAGCCTAGACCCTCTCTTAGAGGGAAACACCATATATTTT. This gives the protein CASSSLDPLLEGNTIYF.